This T cell receptor beta chain came from a study of shared clonotypes between healthy human individuals. Regarding this clone: Its specificity is not known.

Donation came from healthy HIV-negative adults that had no recent acute infections or vaccinations. Measured with immunoSEQ multiplex PCR; TCRdb has only the in-frame clones, and not every one. This sample has 190,000 or so clones, with 66% found just once. Overall study results and limits: Only blood samples were collected, and tissue repertoires likely differ. Larger richness was generally estimated for naive than memory subsets.

The V end was cut by 2 bases, the J end by 5 bases, with 13 bases between. CDR1 is MNHEY, CDR2 SMNVEV, per germline (reference sequence). The CDR3 totals 14 residues. Sequencing input: memory CD4+ T cells sorted from blood. Subset reported: CD45RA-negative fraction. The rearrangement links TRBV27 to TRBJ2-7; D uncertain. The clonotype originates from a man aged 30 to 45 in good health. The CDR3 loop reads CASSLEGYLDEQYF. CDR3 DNA: TGTGCCAGCAGTTTAGAAGGGTACCTGGACGAGCAGTACTTC.